The rows below give T cell receptor beta chains drawn from one sample of a study of blood T cell dynamics during melanoma immunotherapy. Sequencing used immunoSEQ multiplex PCR; TCRdb keeps in-frame clones, though not all of them. Here the sample spans about 10,000 clones, 80% to 90% being singletons. This specimen consisted of blood, obtained from a patient treated with checkpoint blockade. All receptors come from a human donor with melanoma. CDR3s include the opening cysteine and the closing phenylalanine or tryptophan. The D gene is left open where the match is weak. Rows give clone size only sometimes, using once, few, many, or a class for an expanded clone.

clone size: .
D gene: .
V gene: TRBV5-8
J gene: TRBJ1-2
CDR3 DNA: TGTGCCAGCAGCCCGGACAGTGGCTACACCTTC
CDR3 protein: CASSPDSGYTF

clone size: .
D gene: .
V gene: TRBV7-2
J gene: TRBJ1-1
CDR3 DNA: TGTGCCAGCACAGGGTATTTAGGCCTTACTGAAGCTTTCTTT
CDR3 protein: CASTGYLGLTEAFF

clone size: .
D gene: .
V gene: TRBV5-1
J gene: TRBJ1-5
CDR3 DNA: TGCGCCAGCAGCTTGTCCGTAAACCAGCCCCAGCATTTT
CDR3 protein: CASSLSVNQPQHF

clone size: .
D gene: .
V gene: TRBV6-5
J gene: TRBJ2-7
CDR3 DNA: TGTGCCAGCAGTGAGACGAGCTCCTACGAGCAGTACTTC
CDR3 protein: CASSETSSYEQYF

clone size: few
D gene: TRBD1
V gene: TRBV19
J gene: TRBJ2-1
CDR3 DNA: TGTGCCAGTACCGGACAGGGGTTTCGATACAATGAGCAGTTCTTC
CDR3 protein: CASTGQGFRYNEQFF

clone size: .
D gene: .
V gene: TRBV19
J gene: TRBJ1-5
CDR3 DNA: TGTGCCAGTAGTATGGACCAAGCGGGCCCCCAGCATTTT
CDR3 protein: CASSMDQAGPQHF

clone size: .
D gene: .
V gene: TRBV7-9
J gene: TRBJ2-7
CDR3 DNA: TGTGCCAGCAGCTCCGGATGGGGAAAGTACGAGCAGTACTTC
CDR3 protein: CASSSGWGKYEQYF

clone size: few
D gene: TRBD1
V gene: TRBV6-6
J gene: TRBJ1-1
CDR3 DNA: TGTGCCAGCAGTTACCTCCGGACAGGCAAGAACACTGAAGCTTTCTTT
CDR3 protein: CASSYLRTGKNTEAFF

clone size: .
D gene: TRBD1
V gene: TRBV28
J gene: TRBJ2-7
CDR3 DNA: TGTGCCAGCAGTTCACAGGGGCACGAGCAGTACTTC
CDR3 protein: CASSSQGHEQYF

clone size: .
D gene: .
V gene: TRBV4-3
J gene: TRBJ1-4
CDR3 DNA: TGCGCCAGCAGCCAAGATAACGGGGGGCGGGAAAAACTGTTTTTT
CDR3 protein: CASSQDNGGREKLFF

clone size: .
D gene: TRBD1
V gene: TRBV27
J gene: TRBJ2-1
CDR3 DNA: TGTGCCAGCAGCCAAACAGGGGGCCCGTACAATGAGCAGTTCTTC
CDR3 protein: CASSQTGGPYNEQFF

clone size: .
D gene: TRBD1
V gene: TRBV6-1
J gene: TRBJ2-2
CDR3 DNA: TGTGCCAGCAGTTTTCAGGGGGCCCGGGAGCTGTTTTTT
CDR3 protein: CASSFQGARELFF

clone size: .
D gene: .
V gene: TRBV2
J gene: TRBJ2-2
CDR3 DNA: TGTGCCAGCAGTGTCGAGCGTGCCACCGGGGAGCTGTTTTTT
CDR3 protein: CASSVERATGELFF

clone size: few
D gene: TRBD2
V gene: TRBV27
J gene: TRBJ2-7
CDR3 DNA: TGTGCCAGCAGCAGACTAGCGGGAAACAACGAGCAGTACTTC
CDR3 protein: CASSRLAGNNEQYF

clone size: .
D gene: .
V gene: TRBV19
J gene: TRBJ2-6
CDR3 DNA: TGTGCCAGTAGATTGGGCAGGCGCAGCTCTGGGGCCAACGTCCTGACTTTC
CDR3 protein: CASRLGRRSSGANVLTF

clone size: .
D gene: .
V gene: TRBV6-1
J gene: TRBJ1-4
CDR3 DNA: TGTGCCAGCACCTGGAGTGAAGTTAATGAAAAACTGTTTTTT
CDR3 protein: CASTWSEVNEKLFF

clone size: .
D gene: TRBD1
V gene: TRBV10-2
J gene: TRBJ1-1
CDR3 DNA: TGCGCCAGCCGCGTGGCAGGGGGAACTGAAGCTTTCTTT
CDR3 protein: CASRVAGGTEAFF

clone size: .
D gene: .
V gene: TRBV5-4
J gene: TRBJ2-7
CDR3 DNA: TGTGCCAGCAGCCACCCGGGACAATCATACGAGCAGTACTTC
CDR3 protein: CASSHPGQSYEQYF

clone size: .
D gene: TRBD1
V gene: TRBV5-8
J gene: TRBJ1-1
CDR3 DNA: TGTGCCAGCAGCTTGAGAGGGGGCGCGCGGACTGAAGCTTTCTTT
CDR3 protein: CASSLRGGARTEAFF

clone size: .
D gene: TRBD1
V gene: TRBV7-8
J gene: TRBJ1-2
CDR3 DNA: TGTGCCAGCAGCTTAGAGGGACAGGGCGGCGGCTACACCTTC
CDR3 protein: CASSLEGQGGGYTF

clone size: .
D gene: .
V gene: TRBV9
J gene: TRBJ2-2
CDR3 DNA: TGTGCCAGCAGGTTTAGCGAGAACACCGGGGAGCTGTTTTTT
CDR3 protein: CASRFSENTGELFF

clone size: .
D gene: .
V gene: TRBV6-1
J gene: TRBJ1-1
CDR3 DNA: TGTGCCAGCAACCAGAACACTGAAGCTTTCTTT
CDR3 protein: CASNQNTEAFF

clone size: .
D gene: .
V gene: TRBV6-6
J gene: TRBJ2-7
CDR3 DNA: TGTGCCAGCAGTTACTCTTTCCCAGACAAACCCTACGAGCAGTACTTC
CDR3 protein: CASSYSFPDKPYEQYF

clone size: .
D gene: .
V gene: TRBV11-2
J gene: TRBJ2-1
CDR3 DNA: TGTGCCAGCAGCTTTAGCTATGAGCAGTTCTTC
CDR3 protein: CASSFSYEQFF

clone size: .
D gene: TRBD2
V gene: TRBV10-1
J gene: TRBJ2-3
CDR3 DNA: TGCGCCAGCAGTGGGACTAGCGGGACGGGTCGGGATACGCAGTATTTT
CDR3 protein: CASSGTSGTGRDTQYF

clone size: .
D gene: TRBD2
V gene: TRBV19
J gene: TRBJ2-3
CDR3 DNA: TGTGCCAGTAGTATTAAAGCGGGAGGGCCCGCAGATACGCAGTATTTT
CDR3 protein: CASSIKAGGPADTQYF

clone size: .
D gene: TRBD2
V gene: TRBV29-1
J gene: TRBJ2-7
CDR3 DNA: TGCAGCGCTCAGTGGGGGGGGTCCTCCTACGAGCAGTACTTC
CDR3 protein: CSAQWGGSSYEQYF